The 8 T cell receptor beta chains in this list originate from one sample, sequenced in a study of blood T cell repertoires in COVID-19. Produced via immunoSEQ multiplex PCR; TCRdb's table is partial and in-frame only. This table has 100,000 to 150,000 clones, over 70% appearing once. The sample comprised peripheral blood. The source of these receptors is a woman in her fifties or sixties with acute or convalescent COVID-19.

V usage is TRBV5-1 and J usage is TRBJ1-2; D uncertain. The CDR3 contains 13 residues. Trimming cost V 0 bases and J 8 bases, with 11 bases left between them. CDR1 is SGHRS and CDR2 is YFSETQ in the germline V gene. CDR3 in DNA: TGCGCCAGCAGCTTGGCCGGACTTGGGGGCTACACCTTC. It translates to CASSLAGLGGYTF.

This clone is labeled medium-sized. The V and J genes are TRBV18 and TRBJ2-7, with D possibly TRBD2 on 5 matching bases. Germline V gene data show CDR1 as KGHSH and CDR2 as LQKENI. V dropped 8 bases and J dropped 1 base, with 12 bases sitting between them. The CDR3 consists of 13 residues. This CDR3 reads CASRNGESYEQYF. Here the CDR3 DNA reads TGTGCCAGCAGAAATGGGGAGTCCTACGAGCAGTACTTC.

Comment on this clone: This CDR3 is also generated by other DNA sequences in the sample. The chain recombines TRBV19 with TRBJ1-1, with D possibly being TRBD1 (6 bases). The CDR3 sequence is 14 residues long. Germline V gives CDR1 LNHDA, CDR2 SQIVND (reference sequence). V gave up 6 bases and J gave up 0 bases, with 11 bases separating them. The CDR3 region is CASRTGTLNTEAFF. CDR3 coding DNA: TGTGCCAGTAGAACTGGGACATTGAACACTGAAGCTTTCTTT.

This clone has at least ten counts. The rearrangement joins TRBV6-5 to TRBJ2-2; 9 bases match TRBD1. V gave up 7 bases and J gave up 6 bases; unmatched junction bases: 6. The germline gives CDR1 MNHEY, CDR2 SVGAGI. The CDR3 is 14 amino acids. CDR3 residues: CASTPGQGAGELFF. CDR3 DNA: TGTGCCAGCACCCCGGGACAGGGAGCCGGGGAGCTGTTTTTT.

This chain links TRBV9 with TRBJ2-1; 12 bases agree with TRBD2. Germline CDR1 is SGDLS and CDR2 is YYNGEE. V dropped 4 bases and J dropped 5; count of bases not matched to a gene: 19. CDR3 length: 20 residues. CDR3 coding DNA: TGTGCCAGCAGCCCCCACGGACTAGCGGGGTCGCTGGGACGAAACAATGAGCAGTTCTTC. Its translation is CASSPHGLAGSLGRNNEQFF.

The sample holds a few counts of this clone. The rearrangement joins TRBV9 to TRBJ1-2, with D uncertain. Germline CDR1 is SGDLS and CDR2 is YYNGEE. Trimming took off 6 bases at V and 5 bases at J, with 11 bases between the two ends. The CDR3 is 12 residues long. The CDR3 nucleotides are TGTGCCAGCAAACACCCTAGGTATGGCTACACCTTC. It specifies CASKHPRYGYTF.

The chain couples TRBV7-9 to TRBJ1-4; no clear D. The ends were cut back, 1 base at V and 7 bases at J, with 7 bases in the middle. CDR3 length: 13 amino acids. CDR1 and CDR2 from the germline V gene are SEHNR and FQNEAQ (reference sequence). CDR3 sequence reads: CASSLDLFEKLFF. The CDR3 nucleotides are TGTGCCAGCAGCTTAGATCTGTTTGAAAAACTGTTTTTT.

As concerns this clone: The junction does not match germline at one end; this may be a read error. The CDR3 loop reads CATSPSVGETQYF. CDR3 bases: TGTGCCACCAGTCCTAGCGTTGGAGAGACCCAGTACTTC. The chain joins TRBV2 to TRBJ2-5; D may be TRBD2 (6 bases). The germline gives CDR1 SNHLY, CDR2 FYNNEI. This CDR3 is built from 13 residues.